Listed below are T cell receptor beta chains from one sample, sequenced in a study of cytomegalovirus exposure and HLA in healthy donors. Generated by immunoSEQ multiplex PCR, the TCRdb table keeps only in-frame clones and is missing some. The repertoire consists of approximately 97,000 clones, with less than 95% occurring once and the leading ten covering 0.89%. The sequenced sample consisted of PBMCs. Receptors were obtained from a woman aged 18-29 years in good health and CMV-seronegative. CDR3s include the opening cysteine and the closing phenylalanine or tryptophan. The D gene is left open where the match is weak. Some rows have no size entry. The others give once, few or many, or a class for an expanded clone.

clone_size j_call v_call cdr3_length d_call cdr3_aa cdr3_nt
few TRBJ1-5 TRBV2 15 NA CASSVNSNSNQPQHF TGTGCCAGCAGTGTCAACAGTAATAGCAATCAGCCCCAGCATTTT
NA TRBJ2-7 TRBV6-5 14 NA CASSYWEDLHEQYF TGTGCCAGCAGTTACTGGGAGGACCTCCACGAGCAGTACTTC
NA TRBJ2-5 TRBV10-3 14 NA CAIGSRDLQETQYF TGTGCCATTGGTTCGCGGGACCTCCAAGAGACCCAGTACTTC
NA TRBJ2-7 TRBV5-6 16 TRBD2 CASSLYGGSSSYEQYF TGTGCCAGCAGCTTGTACGGGGGGTCGAGCTCCTACGAGCAGTACTTC
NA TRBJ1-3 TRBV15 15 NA CATSPTDLFGGTIYF TGTGCCACCAGTCCCACGGATCTTTTCGGCGGCACCATATATTTT
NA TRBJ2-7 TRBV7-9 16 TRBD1 CASSPSAGTGDYEQYF TGTGCCAGCAGCCCATCCGCGGGGACAGGGGATTACGAGCAGTACTTC
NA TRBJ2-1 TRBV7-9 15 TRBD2 CASSINLAAGDEQFF TGTGCCAGCAGTATAAACCTAGCGGCCGGGGATGAGCAGTTCTTC
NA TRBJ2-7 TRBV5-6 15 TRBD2 CASSLVLAGEDEQYF TGTGCCAGCAGCTTGGTACTAGCGGGAGAGGACGAGCAGTACTTC
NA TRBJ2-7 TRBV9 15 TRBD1 CASSVEGTESYEQYF TGTGCCAGCAGCGTAGAAGGGACAGAATCCTACGAGCAGTACTTC
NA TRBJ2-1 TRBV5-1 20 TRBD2 CASSPTRTSGGPSSYNEQFF TGCGCCAGCAGCCCGACCCGTACTAGCGGGGGACCTAGCTCCTACAATGAGCAGTTCTTC
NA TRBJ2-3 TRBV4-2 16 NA CASSQDTQGGTDTQYF TGTGCCAGCAGCCAAGATACACAGGGTGGCACAGATACGCAGTATTTT
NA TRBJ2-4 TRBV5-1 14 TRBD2 CASSFSGGANIQYF TGCGCCAGCAGCTTTAGCGGGGGGGCGAACATTCAGTACTTC
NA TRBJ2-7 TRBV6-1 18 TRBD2 CASSDPSGSLAAPGGQYF TGTGCCAGCAGTGATCCCTCGGGTAGTCTAGCGGCTCCTGGTGGGCAGTACTTC
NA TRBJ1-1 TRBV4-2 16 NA CASSQDIRGMWAEAFF TGTGCCAGCAGCCAAGATATAAGGGGAATGTGGGCTGAAGCTTTCTTT
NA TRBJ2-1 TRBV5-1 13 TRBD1 CASSFTGGNEQFF TGCGCCAGCAGCTTTACAGGGGGCAATGAGCAGTTCTTC
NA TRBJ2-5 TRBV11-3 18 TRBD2 CASSLRRASGGYQETQYF TGTGCCAGCAGCTTGAGGAGGGCTAGCGGGGGGTACCAAGAGACCCAGTACTTC
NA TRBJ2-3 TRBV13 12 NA CASSRGADTQYF TGTGCCAGCAGCCGAGGCGCAGATACGCAGTATTTT